The 32 T cell receptor beta chains below were found in one sample sequenced in a study of cytotoxic CD8 clonotypes in ibrutinib-treated CLL. The method was immunoSEQ multiplex PCR; TCRdb's version includes in-frame clones alone and lacks a portion of them. This sample has roughly 330,000 clones; 67% occur once, and the top ten carry 5% to 6.5%. The material sequenced was PBMCs, taken after 36 months of ibrutinib treatment. The receptors shown here come from a human donor with chronic lymphocytic leukemia.

This chain links TRBV7-2 with TRBJ1-5; TRBD1 matches at 9 bases. Trimming cost V 8 bases and J 0 bases; bases outside gene matches: 11. Germline lookup yields CDR1 SGHTA and CDR2 FQGNSA. The CDR3 runs 17 residues. CDR3 DNA: TGTGCCAGCGCATTGGACAGGGGCTTATATAGCAATCAGCCCCAGCATTTT. Its protein is CASALDRGLYSNQPQHF.

The rearrangement links TRBV20-1 to TRBJ2-3, with TRBD2 as a possible D gene (5 bases). Trimming took off 6 bases at V and 8 bases at J, with 12 bases between the two ends. The germline V gene has CDR1 DFQATT and CDR2 SNEGSKA (reference sequence). The CDR3 loop spans 11 amino acids. The CDR3 loop reads CSAFFRGTQYF. CDR3 nucleotide sequence: TGCAGTGCCTTTTTTCGGGGTACGCAGTATTTT.

Turning to this clone: One end of the junction fails to match germline, which may point to a read error. The chain is built from TRBV6-6 and TRBJ2-7, with 8 bases identical to TRBD1. Germline V lookup: CDR1 MNHNY, CDR2 SVGAGI (reference sequence). The CDR3 runs 15 residues. CDR3 coding DNA: TGTGCCAGCAGTCACTCAGGGGGCGCGTCCTACGAGCAGTACTTC. It yields the protein CASSHSGGASYEQYF.

This clone was counted between two and nine times. The chain has TRBV4-2 and TRBJ1-6, with 7 bases matching TRBD1. This CDR3 has 15 amino acids. With 3 bases clipped from V and 6 bases from J, the junction kept 5 bases outside the gene matches. Germline V gives CDR1 LGHNA, CDR2 YNFKEQ. The CDR3 DNA is TGTGCCAGCAGCCAGCCGGGACAGCTTAATTCACCCCTCCACTTT. Its protein product is CASSQPGQLNSPLHF.

In its sample, this clone was seen a few times. The chain uses TRBV5-4 and TRBJ1-2; the D is unclear. This CDR3 spans 13 amino acids. Trimming stripped 4 bases from V and 4 bases from J, with 11 bases between. Germline V gene sequence: CDR1 SGHNT, CDR2 YYREEE (reference sequence). This chain's CDR3 is CASSPGPSYGYTF. The CDR3 DNA follows: TGTGCCAGCAGCCCGGGTCCCAGCTATGGCTACACCTTC.

This chain links TRBV7-8 with TRBJ2-7; TRBD1 aligns across 7 bases. The ends lost 6 bases at V and 2 bases at J; junction bases unmatched: 10. The CDR3 is made up of 15 amino acids. Germline V lookup: CDR1 SGHVS, CDR2 FQNEAQ. The CDR3 spells CASSFNRGGAYEQYF. The CDR3 nucleotides read TGTGCCAGCAGTTTCAACAGGGGTGGGGCCTACGAGCAGTACTTC.

The chain couples TRBV10-3 to TRBJ2-5; no clear D gene. Trimming pared 4 bases from V and 2 bases from J, leaving 11 bases between. The CDR3 extends over 14 amino acids. The germline V gene has CDR1 ENHRY and CDR2 SYGVKD. The CDR3 DNA sequence: TGTGCCATCAGTGTCTCCGGTCAACAAGAGACCCAGTACTTC. Protein sequence: CAISVSGQQETQYF.

This rearrangement joins TRBV9 to TRBJ2-1; 8 nucleotides line up with TRBD2. The CDR3 is 19 amino acids. From germline, CDR1 is SGDLS and CDR2 YYNGEE. With 1 base clipped from V and 5 bases from J, the junction kept 17 bases outside the gene matches. Here the CDR3 reads CASSVTIPLGGVIDNEQFF. CDR3 DNA sequence: TGTGCCAGCAGCGTAACCATTCCCCTCGGGGGGGTCATCGACAATGAGCAGTTCTTC.

The V gene is TRBV7-3, the J gene TRBJ2-7; TRBD1 agrees at 10 bases. CDR3 length: 20 residues. In germline, CDR1 is SGHTA, CDR2 FQGTGA. Trimming cost V 1 base and J 0 bases; bases outside gene matches: 15. This CDR3 reads CASSLNRDRGFDPDSYEQYF. CDR3 DNA sequence: TGTGCCAGCAGCTTAAATCGGGACAGGGGTTTTGACCCGGACTCCTACGAGCAGTACTTC.

This chain connects TRBV6-6 to TRBJ2-2; weak D call: TRBD2 (5 bases). The CDR3 sequence is 12 residues long. Between the trimmed V and J ends, which lost 8 bases and 5 bases, there was a span of 9 bases. Germline V gene sequence: CDR1 MNHNY, CDR2 SVGAGI (reference sequence). CDR3 DNA sequence: TGTGCCAGCGAGAGGGAAACCGGGGAGCTGTTTTTT. This encodes CASERETGELFF.

Only a few counts were recorded for this clone. The same CDR3 arises from other DNA sequences in this sample as well. This sequence joins TRBV19 and TRBJ2-1, with D hard to call. The V end lost 1 base, the J end lost 5 bases, and 6 bases lay between the germline ends. CDR3 length equals 13 residues. Looked up from germline, CDR1 is LNHDA and CDR2 is SQIVND (reference sequence). CDR3 coding DNA: TGTGCCAGTAGTATAGGCCGGAACAATGAGCAGTTCTTC. Translation: CASSIGRNNEQFF.

This clone was seen a handful of times. This sequence joins TRBV4-1 and TRBJ2-3, with D perhaps given as TRBD1 or TRBD2 (6 bases each). V lost 6 bases to trimming and J lost 0 bases, with 7 bases between them. CDR3 length: 13 amino acids. CDR1 and CDR2 (germline): MGHRA, YSYEKL. CDR3 sequence: CASRGGSTDTQYF. CDR3 DNA: TGCGCCAGCAGAGGGGGGAGCACAGATACGCAGTATTTT.

The J gene is TRBJ2-7, the V gene TRBV5-1, with TRBD1 identical over 7 bases. Germline CDR1 is SGHRS and CDR2 is YFSETQ. This CDR3 comprises 15 residues. The V segment lost 0 bases and the J segment 0 bases; nucleotides outside the gene matches: 3. The CDR3 spells CASSLAGQLSYEQYF. In DNA, the CDR3 is TGCGCCAGCAGCTTGGCGGGACAGCTCTCCTACGAGCAGTACTTC.

This clone turned up a few times. The J gene is TRBJ2-7, the V gene TRBV7-9; the D gene is possibly TRBD2 (6 bases). The CDR3 totals 12 residues. V gave up 10 bases and J gave up 3 bases, with 13 bases separating them. CDR1 SEHNR and CDR2 FQNEAQ come from the germline V gene (reference sequence). The CDR3 sequence: CANSWRVYEQYF. DNA of the CDR3: TGTGCCAACTCTTGGAGGGTCTACGAGCAGTACTTC.

This chain links TRBV7-2 with TRBJ2-3; D might be TRBD1 (6 bases). The germline V and J ends were trimmed by 2 bases and 6 bases, with 12 bases remaining between them. This CDR3 contains 14 residues. The V gene's germline CDR1 is SGHTA and CDR2 FQGNSA. The CDR3 spells CASSLLGAADTQYF. CDR3 nucleotide sequence: TGTGCCAGCAGCTTATTGGGGGCCGCGGATACGCAGTATTTT.

This chain joins TRBV9 and TRBJ2-1; D possibly corresponds to TRBD2 (5 bases). The CDR3 has 14 residues. Germline V gene lookup returns CDR1 SGDLS and CDR2 YYNGEE. Between the trimmed V and J ends, which lost 4 bases and 4 bases, there was a span of 12 bases. The CDR3 loop is CASSPSPGYNEQFF. As DNA, the CDR3 is TGTGCCAGCAGCCCGAGCCCGGGGTACAATGAGCAGTTCTTC.

The chain employs TRBV9 and TRBJ1-3; D may be TRBD1 (6 bases). In germline, CDR1 is SGDLS, CDR2 YYNGEE. The CDR3 spans 18 residues. Trimming stripped 4 bases from V and 1 base from J, with 21 bases between. DNA of the CDR3: TGTGCCAGCAGCCGACAATCTGGGACACAAAGTTCTGGAAACACCATATATTTT. It codes for CASSRQSGTQSSGNTIYF.

The V gene is TRBV28, the J gene TRBJ1-2, with 7 bases identical to TRBD1. Trimming took 6 bases from V and 5 from J; bases not matched to a gene: 9. This CDR3 contains 14 residues. The V gene's germline CDR1 is MDHEN and CDR2 SYDVKM. CDR3 amino acids: CASSPNRGGYGYTF. The DNA of the CDR3 is TGTGCCAGCAGCCCTAACAGGGGAGGTTATGGCTACACCTTC.

This chain joins TRBV18 and TRBJ2-7; 7 bases agree with TRBD1. The CDR3 loop spans 18 amino acids. The germline gives CDR1 KGHSH, CDR2 LQKENI. J lost 2 bases, V lost 0 bases, and 13 bases had no gene match. CDR3 in amino acids: CASSPPVGGQPLTYEQYF. CDR3 sequence (DNA): TGTGCCAGCTCACCACCGGTAGGGGGCCAACCTCTTACCTACGAGCAGTACTTC.

J is TRBJ2-7 and V is TRBV12-5; possible D gene TRBD1, 5 bases. CDR3 length equals 13 residues. The V end was cut by 7 bases, the J end by 2 bases, with 12 bases between. Looked up from germline, CDR1 is LGHNT and CDR2 is FRNRAP. The CDR3 is CASADSRPYEQYF. The CDR3 DNA sequence: TGTGCTAGTGCAGACAGCCGCCCCTACGAGCAGTACTTC.

This chain joins TRBV4-1 and TRBJ2-7, with 8 bases lining up with TRBD2. The CDR3 is 15 residues long. The V segment lost 4 bases and the J segment 4 bases; nucleotides outside the gene matches: 9. Germline values: CDR1 MGHRA, CDR2 YSYEKL. Here the CDR3 DNA reads TGCGCCAGCAGCCCACAACGGACTAGCTGGTACGAGCAGTACTTC. As protein: CASSPQRTSWYEQYF.

The CDR3 loop reads CASSATDRGDSDIQYF. The CDR3 DNA reads as TGTGCCAGCAGTGCAACGGACAGGGGTGATTCTGACATTCAGTACTTC. V usage is TRBV25-1 and J usage is TRBJ2-4; TRBD1 matches at 9 bases. CDR1 MGHDK and CDR2 SYGVNS come from the germline V gene. The CDR3 totals 16 residues. V was pared by 4 bases and J by 8 bases, with 12 bases of the junction left unmatched.

The chain carries TRBV28 and TRBJ2-7; TRBD1 aligns across 8 bases. Germline V gene sequence: CDR1 MDHEN, CDR2 SYDVKM. The CDR3 is 15 amino acids. V gave up 6 bases and J gave up 1 base; unmatched junction bases: 8. CDR3 sequence reads: CASSYTGGFSYEQYF. For the CDR3, the DNA is TGTGCCAGCAGCTACACAGGGGGTTTTTCCTACGAGCAGTACTTC.

The chain recombines TRBV18 with TRBJ2-1; perhaps D is TRBD1 or TRBD2 (5 bases each). Deletions cut 2 bases from V and 0 bases from J, with 14 bases between. The CDR3 length is 17 residues. Germline CDR1 KGHSH, CDR2 LQKENI. This chain's CDR3 is CASSPRDRSYSYNEQFF. CDR3 DNA: TGTGCCAGCTCACCAAGGGACCGATCTTACTCCTACAATGAGCAGTTCTTC. Drawing the rest from reference TRBV18 and TRBJ2-1, the complete variable domain is NAGVMQNPRHLVRRRGQEARLRCSPMKGHSHVYWYRQLPEEGLKFMVYLQKENIIDESGMPKERFSAEFPKEGPSILRIQQVVRGDSAAYFCASSPRDRSYSYNEQFFGPGTRLTVL.

The chain combines TRBV7-2 with TRBJ2-7; 7 positions match TRBD2. The CDR3 has 17 amino acids. The germline CDR1 and CDR2 sequences are SGHTA and FQGNSA. With V trimmed by 0 bases and J by 1 base, 9 bases remained unmatched. This CDR3 reads CASSLAGRLAESYEQYF. The CDR3 DNA sequence: TGTGCCAGCAGCTTAGCGGGGCGACTAGCCGAATCCTACGAGCAGTACTTC.

The chain is built from TRBV4-1 and TRBJ2-3, with D possibly called TRBD1 or TRBD2 (5 bases each). V was pared by 4 bases and J by 7 bases, with 24 bases between. The CDR3 contains 17 residues. Germline V gene lookup returns CDR1 MGHRA and CDR2 YSYEKL. The CDR3 DNA is TGCGCCAGCAGCCGTTCCATTCCCCGGGGCCGAATGAATACGCAGTATTTT. This codes for CASSRSIPRGRMNTQYF.

This clone was observed once. The chain couples TRBV15 to TRBJ2-7, with 8 bases lining up with TRBD1. The junction had 5 bases not matched to a gene; V was cut back by 3 bases and J by 7 bases. CDR1 is LNHNV and CDR2 is YYDKDF in the germline V gene (reference sequence). The CDR3 sequence is 13 residues long. The DNA for the CDR3 is TGTGCCACCAGCAGCCAGGGGGCGCGGGAGCAGTACTTC. Translating it yields CATSSQGAREQYF.

There are a few counts of this clone. This chain uses TRBV27 with TRBJ1-1; D remains unclear. V was pared by 4 bases and J by 5 bases, with 11 bases between. The CDR3 loop spans 13 amino acids. Germline V lookup: CDR1 MNHEY, CDR2 SMNVEV (reference sequence). CDR3 sequence (DNA): TGTGCCAGCAGTTCACACTTAGGGACTGAAGCTTTCTTT. Its protein is CASSSHLGTEAFF.

V and J are TRBV5-6 and TRBJ1-5, with D hard to call. Germline loops: CDR1 SGHDT, CDR2 YYEEEE. The CDR3 length is 14 residues. V was cut by 0 bases and J by 0 bases, with 4 bases left in between. This chain's CDR3 is CASSLGHSNQPQHF. Here the CDR3 DNA reads TGTGCCAGCAGCTTGGGGCATAGCAATCAGCCCCAGCATTTT.

J is TRBJ1-1 and V is TRBV6-6; D possibly corresponds to TRBD1 (5 bases). This CDR3 region has 13 residues. The ends were cut back, 2 bases at V and 2 bases at J, with 6 bases in the middle. Per the germline V gene, CDR1 is MNHNY and CDR2 is SVGAGI (reference sequence). CDR3 nucleotide sequence: TGTGCCAGCAGTTACAGGGGAAACACTGAAGCTTTCTTT. Its protein product is CASSYRGNTEAFF.

The J gene is TRBJ2-4, the V gene TRBV2; maybe TRBD2 (7 bases). Germline values: CDR1 SNHLY, CDR2 FYNNEI. Trimming stripped 3 bases from V and 2 bases from J, with 11 bases between. There are 15 residues in the CDR3. CDR3 coding DNA: TGTGCCAGCAGTGACCCGGGGGGCCCCAAAAACATTCAGTACTTC. It translates to CASSDPGGPKNIQYF.

The chain links TRBV7-2 to TRBJ2-5; 15 bases are shared with TRBD2. The CDR3 extends over 18 amino acids. V was clipped by 5 bases and J by 5 bases; unmatched bases: 12. Germline CDR1 and CDR2: SGHTA and FQGNSA. The CDR3, as DNA: TGTGCCAGCAGCCCGAGGGCAGGACTAGCGGGGGGGCGGGAGACCCAGTACTTC. Protein sequence: CASSPRAGLAGGRETQYF.